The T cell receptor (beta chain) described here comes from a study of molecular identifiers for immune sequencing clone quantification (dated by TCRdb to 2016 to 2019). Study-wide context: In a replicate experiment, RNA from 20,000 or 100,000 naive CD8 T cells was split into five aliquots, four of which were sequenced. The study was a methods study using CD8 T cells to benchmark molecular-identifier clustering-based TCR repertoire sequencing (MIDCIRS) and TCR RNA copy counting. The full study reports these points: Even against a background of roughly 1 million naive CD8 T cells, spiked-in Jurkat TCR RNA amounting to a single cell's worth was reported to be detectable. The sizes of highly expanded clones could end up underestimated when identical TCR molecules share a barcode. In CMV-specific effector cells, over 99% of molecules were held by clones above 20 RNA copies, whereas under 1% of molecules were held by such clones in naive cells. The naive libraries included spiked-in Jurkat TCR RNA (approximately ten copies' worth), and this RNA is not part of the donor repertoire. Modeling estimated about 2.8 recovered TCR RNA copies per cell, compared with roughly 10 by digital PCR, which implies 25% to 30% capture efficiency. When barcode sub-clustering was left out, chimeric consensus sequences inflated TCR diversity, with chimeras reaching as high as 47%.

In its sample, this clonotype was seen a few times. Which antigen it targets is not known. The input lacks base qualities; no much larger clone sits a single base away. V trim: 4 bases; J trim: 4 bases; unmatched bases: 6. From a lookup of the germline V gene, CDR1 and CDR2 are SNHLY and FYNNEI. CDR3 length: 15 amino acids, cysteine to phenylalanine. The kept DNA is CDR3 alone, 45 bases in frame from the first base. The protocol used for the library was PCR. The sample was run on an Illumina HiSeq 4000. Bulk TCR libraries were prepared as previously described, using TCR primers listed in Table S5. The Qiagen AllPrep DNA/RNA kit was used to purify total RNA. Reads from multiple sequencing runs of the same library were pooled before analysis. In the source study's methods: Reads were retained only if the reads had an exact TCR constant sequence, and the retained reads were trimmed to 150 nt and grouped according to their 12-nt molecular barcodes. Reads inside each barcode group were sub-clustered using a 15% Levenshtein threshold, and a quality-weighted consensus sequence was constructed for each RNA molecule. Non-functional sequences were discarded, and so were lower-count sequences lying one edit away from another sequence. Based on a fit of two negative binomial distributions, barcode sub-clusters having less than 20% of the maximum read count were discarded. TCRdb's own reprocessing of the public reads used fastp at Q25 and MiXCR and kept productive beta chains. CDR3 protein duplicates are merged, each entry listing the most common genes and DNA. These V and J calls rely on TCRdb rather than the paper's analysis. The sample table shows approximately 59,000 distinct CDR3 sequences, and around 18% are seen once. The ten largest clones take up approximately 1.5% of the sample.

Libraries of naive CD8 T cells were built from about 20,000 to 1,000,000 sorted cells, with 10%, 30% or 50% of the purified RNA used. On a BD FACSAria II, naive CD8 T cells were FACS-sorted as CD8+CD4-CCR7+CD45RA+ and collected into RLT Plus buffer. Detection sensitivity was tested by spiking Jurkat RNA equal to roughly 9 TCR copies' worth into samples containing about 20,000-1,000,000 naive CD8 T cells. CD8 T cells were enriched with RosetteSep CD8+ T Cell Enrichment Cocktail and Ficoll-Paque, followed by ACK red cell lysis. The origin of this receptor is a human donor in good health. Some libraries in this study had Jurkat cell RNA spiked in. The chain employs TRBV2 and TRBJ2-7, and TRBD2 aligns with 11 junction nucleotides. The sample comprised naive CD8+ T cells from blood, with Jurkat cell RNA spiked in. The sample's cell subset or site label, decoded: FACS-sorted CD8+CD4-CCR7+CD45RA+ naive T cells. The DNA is TGTGCCAGCAGTGCCCCCGGGACTAGCGGATACGAGCAGTACTTC. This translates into CASSAPGTSGYEQYF.